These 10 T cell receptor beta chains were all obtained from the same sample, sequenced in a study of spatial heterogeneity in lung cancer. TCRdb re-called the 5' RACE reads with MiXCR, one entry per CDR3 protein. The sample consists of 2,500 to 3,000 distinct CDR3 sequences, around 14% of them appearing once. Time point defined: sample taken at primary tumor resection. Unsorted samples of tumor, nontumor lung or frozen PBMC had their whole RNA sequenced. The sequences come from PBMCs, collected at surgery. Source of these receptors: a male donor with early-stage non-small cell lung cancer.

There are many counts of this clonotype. The chain's CDR3 is CASSLVWGIMNTEAFF. The CDR3 bases are TGTGCCAGCAGCTTAGTTTGGGGCATCATGAACACTGAAGCTTTCTTT. The chain has TRBV7-2 and TRBJ1-1; maybe TRBD1 (5 bases). The CDR3 extends over 16 amino acids. With 1 base removed from V and 0 bases from J, the gap between germline ends came to 12 bases. CDR1 and CDR2 (germline): SGHTA, FQGNSA.

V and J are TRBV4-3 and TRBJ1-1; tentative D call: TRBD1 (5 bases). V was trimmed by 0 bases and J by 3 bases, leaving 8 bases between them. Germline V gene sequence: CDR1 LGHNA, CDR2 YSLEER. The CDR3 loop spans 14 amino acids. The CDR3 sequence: CASSQDLGDTEAFF. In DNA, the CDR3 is TGCGCCAGCAGCCAAGATCTGGGGGACACTGAAGCTTTCTTT.

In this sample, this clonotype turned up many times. This CDR3 reads CASINRGGTGELFF. The CDR3 nucleotides are TGTGCCAGCATTAACAGGGGGGGCACCGGGGAGCTGTTTTTT. V and J are TRBV12-3 or TRBV12-4 and TRBJ2-2; D might be TRBD1 (8 bases). V lost 7 bases to trimming and J lost 4 bases, with 13 bases between them. The CDR3 is 14 residues long.

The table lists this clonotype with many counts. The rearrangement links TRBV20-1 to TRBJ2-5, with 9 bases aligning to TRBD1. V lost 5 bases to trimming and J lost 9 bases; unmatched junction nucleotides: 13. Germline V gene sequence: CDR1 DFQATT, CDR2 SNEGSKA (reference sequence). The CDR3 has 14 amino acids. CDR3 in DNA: TGCAGTGCTGTCTCGGGACAGGGAGCTTTGGCCCAGTACTTC. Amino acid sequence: CSAVSGQGALAQYF.

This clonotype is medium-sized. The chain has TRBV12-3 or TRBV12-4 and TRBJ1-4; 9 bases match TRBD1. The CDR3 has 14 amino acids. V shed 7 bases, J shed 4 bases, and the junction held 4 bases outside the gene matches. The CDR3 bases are TGTGCCAGCACCTCGGACAGGGGTAATGAAAAACTGTTTTTT. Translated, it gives CASTSDRGNEKLFF.

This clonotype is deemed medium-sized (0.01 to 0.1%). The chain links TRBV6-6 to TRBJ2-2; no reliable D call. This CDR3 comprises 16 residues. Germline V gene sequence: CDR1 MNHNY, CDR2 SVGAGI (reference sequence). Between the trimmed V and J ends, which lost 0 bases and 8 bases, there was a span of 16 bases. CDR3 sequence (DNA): TGTGCCAGCAGTTACTCGAATGTAGGCCCCGATGGGGAGCTGTTTTTT. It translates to CASSYSNVGPDGELFF.

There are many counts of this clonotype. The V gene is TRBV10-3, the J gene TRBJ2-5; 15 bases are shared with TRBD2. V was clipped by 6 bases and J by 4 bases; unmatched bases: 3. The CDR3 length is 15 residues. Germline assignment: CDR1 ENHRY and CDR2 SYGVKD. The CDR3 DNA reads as TGTGCCATCAGAGGGGGACTAGCGGGAGGAGAGACCCAGTACTTC. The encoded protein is CAIRGGLAGGETQYF.

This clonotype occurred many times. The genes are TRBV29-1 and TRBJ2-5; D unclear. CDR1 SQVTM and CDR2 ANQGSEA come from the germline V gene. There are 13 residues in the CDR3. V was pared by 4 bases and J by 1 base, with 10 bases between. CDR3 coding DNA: TGCAGCGTTGCGCGTCACCTCCAAGAGACCCAGTACTTC. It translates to CSVARHLQETQYF.

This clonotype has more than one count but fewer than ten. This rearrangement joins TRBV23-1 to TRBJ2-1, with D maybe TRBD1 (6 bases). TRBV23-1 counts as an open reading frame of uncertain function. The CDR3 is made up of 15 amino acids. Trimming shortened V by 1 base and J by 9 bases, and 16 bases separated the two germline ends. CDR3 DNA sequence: TGCGCCAGCAGTCAATTGGGGCCAGGGGCCTGTGAGCAGTTCTTC. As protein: CASSQLGPGACEQFF.

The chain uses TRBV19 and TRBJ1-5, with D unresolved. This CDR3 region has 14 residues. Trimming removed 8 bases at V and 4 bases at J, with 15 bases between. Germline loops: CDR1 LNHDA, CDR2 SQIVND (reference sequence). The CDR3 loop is CASVAPSGNQPQHF. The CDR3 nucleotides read TGTGCCAGTGTGGCCCCCAGTGGAAATCAGCCCCAGCATTTT.